Reported below is one T cell receptor (beta chain). Its antigen is still unknown. This specimen belongs to a study of T cell responses to AZD1222 COVID-19 vaccine. General study results and limits: Females outnumbered males among donors, who were mostly white British; clonal diversity was possibly underestimated. Spike-specific TCR breadth and depth grew following two AZD1222 doses. The study identified only five or six AZD1222 recipients as seropositive at baseline. Along spike, vaccine-associated CD4 TCRs were found throughout, with dominance at 160-218 and 743-854.

TCRdb keeps only in-frame clones here, not all; method: immunoSEQ multiplex PCR. The sample lists 65,000 to 70,000 clones, about 90% occurring once. The sequence was collected from an adult in good health. Sequences were derived from peripheral blood, sampled on day 0 of AZD1222 vaccination.

CDR3 sequence (DNA): TGTGCCAGCAGTTTTTGGATCGGTGAGCAGTTCTTC. Translation gives CASSFWIGEQFF. This sequence joins TRBV12-3 or TRBV12-4 and TRBJ2-1; the D is unclear. Deletions cut 3 bases from V and 9 bases from J, with 9 bases between. The CDR3 loop spans 12 amino acids.